This T cell receptor (beta chain) was observed in a study of blood T cell repertoires in COVID-19. Study as a whole: Recovered status applied to Cohort 3 donors who had two consecutive negative PCRs. It also applied to those with clearance or with symptom resolution.

Generated by immunoSEQ multiplex PCR, the TCRdb table keeps only in-frame clones and is missing some. The repertoire holds some 300,000 clones, with approximately 90% as singletons. V shed 6 bases, J shed 7 bases, and the junction held 11 bases outside the gene matches. Germline CDR1 KGHSH, CDR2 LQKENI. CDR3 length: 14 amino acids. Sequenced material: PBMCs or T cells enriched from blood (not recorded which). The clonotype originates from a woman in her sixties in a cohort exposed to, infected with or recovered from COVID-19 (not recorded which). The chain links TRBV18 to TRBJ2-5, with 7 bases fitting TRBD2. The DNA for the CDR3 is TGTGCCAGCTCGGACCTAGGACTAGTCGGGACCCAGTACTTC. It is translated as CASSDLGLVGTQYF.